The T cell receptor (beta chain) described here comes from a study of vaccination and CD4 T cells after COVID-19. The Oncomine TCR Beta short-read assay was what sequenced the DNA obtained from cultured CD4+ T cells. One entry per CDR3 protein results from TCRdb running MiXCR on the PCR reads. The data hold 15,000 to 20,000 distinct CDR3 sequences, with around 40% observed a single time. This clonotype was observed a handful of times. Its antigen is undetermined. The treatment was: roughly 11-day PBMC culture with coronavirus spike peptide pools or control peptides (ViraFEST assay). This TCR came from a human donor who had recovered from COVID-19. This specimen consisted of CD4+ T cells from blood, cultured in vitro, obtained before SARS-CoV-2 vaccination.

The CDR3 nucleotides read TGTGCCAGCAGCTTAGAGCGGGGGACCCGGGAGCTGTTTTTT. It codes for CASSLERGTRELFF. The V and J genes are TRBV7-2 and TRBJ2-2; TRBD2 matches at 8 bases. CDR3 length: 14 residues. V gave up 1 base and J gave up 9 bases; unmatched junction bases: 4. The germline gives CDR1 SGHTA, CDR2 FQGNSA. Based on the CDR3 plus reference TRBV7-2 and TRBJ2-2, the full variable domain is GAGVSQSPSNKVTEKGKDVELRCDPISGHTALYWYRQSLGQGLEFLIYFQGNSAPDKSGLPSDRFSAERTGGSVSTLTIQRTQQEDSAVYLCASSLERGTRELFFGEGSRLTVL.